The rows below give T cell receptor beta chains drawn from one sample of a study of blood T cell repertoires in COVID-19. The protocol was immunoSEQ multiplex PCR, while the TCRdb copy is restricted to in-frame clones and leaves out a portion. Of 130,000 to 150,000 clones listed, around 80% are singletons. Sequencing was carried out using peripheral blood. These receptors were collected from a human donor in a cohort sampled during active COVID-19. CDR3s include the opening cysteine and the closing phenylalanine or tryptophan. The order of the fields is J gene, V gene, D gene, clone size, CDR3 protein, CDR3 DNA. D genes are given only for firm matches. Size is stated for part of the rows, as once, few or many counts, or as a class when the clone is expanded.

TRBJ1-5,TRBV23-1,.,.,CARIRQTSNQPQHF,TGCGCCAGGATCAGACAGACTAGCAATCAGCCCCAGCATTTT
TRBJ2-3,TRBV6-5,.,.,CASSYPTRDTQYF,TGTGCCAGCAGTTACCCAACAAGAGATACGCAGTATTTT
TRBJ2-5,TRBV4-2,.,.,CASSQDGDFQETQYF,TGTGCCAGCAGCCAAGATGGCGACTTTCAAGAGACCCAGTACTTC
TRBJ1-1,TRBV7-2,.,.,CASSLLGVDTEAFF,TGTGCCAGCAGCTTATTGGGAGTGGACACTGAAGCTTTCTTT
TRBJ1-1,TRBV7-2,TRBD1,.,CASNRDRKNTEAFF,TGTGCCAGCAACCGGGACAGAAAGAACACTGAAGCTTTCTTT
TRBJ2-3,TRBV10-3,TRBD2,.,CAIRGVAGGLDTQYF,TGTGCCATCAGAGGGGTAGCGGGGGGGCTCGATACGCAGTATTTT
TRBJ2-6,TRBV7-9,.,.,CASSLGHSGANVLTF,TGTGCCAGCAGCTTAGGGCACTCTGGGGCCAACGTCCTGACTTTC
TRBJ1-2,TRBV12-5,.,once,CASGSPPQNYGYTF,TGTGCTAGTGGTTCCCCTCCACAGAACTATGGCTACACCTTC
TRBJ2-2,TRBV27,.,.,CASSFSLDTGELFF,TGTGCCAGCAGTTTCTCTCTAGACACCGGGGAGCTGTTTTTT
TRBJ1-3,TRBV11-3,TRBD1,.,CASSLPTGVYSGNTIYF,TGTGCCAGCAGCTTACCGACAGGGGTTTACTCTGGAAACACCATATATTTT
TRBJ2-5,TRBV4-2,.,.,CASSQDQTSKTQYF,TGTGCCAGCAGCCAAGATCAAACTAGCAAGACCCAGTACTTC
TRBJ2-5,TRBV10-3,.,.,CAAQPTGTPQETQYF,TGTGCCGCCCAACCCACCGGGACACCTCAAGAGACCCAGTACTTC
TRBJ2-3,TRBV30,.,.,CAWSVLWLGERADTQYF,TGTGCCTGGAGTGTGCTTTGGTTAGGGGAAAGGGCAGATACGCAGTATTTT
TRBJ1-4,TRBV28,.,.,CASIGGEKLFF,TGTGCCAGCATTGGAGGGGAAAAACTGTTTTTT
TRBJ1-2,TRBV2,.,.,CASSEGASGGYTF,TGTGCCAGCAGTGAGGGGGCCTCGGGAGGCTACACCTTC
TRBJ1-4,TRBV28,.,.,CASTAGLRNEKLFF,TGTGCCAGCACTGCGGGACTGAGAAATGAAAAACTGTTTTTT
TRBJ1-5,TRBV3-1/TRBV3-2,TRBD1,.,CASSQHTGDPQPQHF,TGTGCCAGCAGCCAACACACAGGGGATCCACAGCCCCAGCATTTT
TRBJ1-6,TRBV12-3/TRBV12-4,.,.,CASSRGGDSPLHF,TGTGCCAGCAGCCGGGGGGGGGATTCACCCCTCCACTTT
TRBJ2-2,TRBV9,.,many,CASSVAWRAGPGELFF,TGTGCCAGCAGCGTAGCCTGGAGGGCGGGGCCCGGGGAGCTGTTTTTT
TRBJ2-1,TRBV6-5,TRBD2,once,CASSSAGRSYNEQFF,TGTGCCAGCAGTTCAGCGGGGCGCTCCTACAATGAGCAGTTCTTC
TRBJ1-3,TRBV2,.,.,CASTGESSGNTIYF,TGTGCCAGCACGGGGGAGAGCTCTGGAAACACCATATATTTT
TRBJ2-1,TRBV18,TRBD2,.,CASSPPLAGDYNEQFF,TGTGCCAGCTCACCACCTCTAGCGGGGGATTACAATGAGCAGTTCTTC
TRBJ1-4,TRBV11-3,.,.,CASSVANKGGPNEKLFF,TGTGCCAGCAGCGTAGCCAACAAGGGGGGGCCTAATGAAAAACTGTTTTTT
TRBJ1-2,TRBV12-5,TRBD1,.,CASGLVRAGGAGTGNGYTF,TGTGCTAGTGGTTTGGTACGGGCTGGAGGGGCAGGGACAGGGAACGGCTACACCTTC
TRBJ2-6,TRBV5-5,TRBD1,.,CASSSGFGTGDSGANVLTF,TGTGCCAGCAGCTCCGGGTTTGGGACAGGGGATTCTGGGGCCAACGTCCTGACTTTC
TRBJ1-5,TRBV6-2/TRBV6-3,.,.,CASSYSGGDNQPQHF,TGTGCCAGCAGTTACTCCGGCGGAGACAATCAGCCCCAGCATTTT
TRBJ1-6,TRBV5-1,TRBD1,.,CASTGTENSPLHF,TGCGCCAGCACAGGGACAGAGAATTCACCCCTCCACTTT
TRBJ2-1,TRBV28,TRBD2,.,CASSSPPGRGANEQFF,TGTGCCAGCAGCAGCCCGCCGGGGCGGGGGGCCAATGAGCAGTTCTTC
TRBJ1-6,TRBV11-2,TRBD1,once,CASSLGGQGNSPLHF,TGTGCCAGCAGCTTAGGGGGACAGGGTAATTCACCCCTCCACTTT
TRBJ2-1,TRBV10-3,.,.,CAISDGGANYNEQFF,TGTGCCATCAGTGATGGGGGGGCGAACTACAATGAGCAGTTCTTC
TRBJ1-2,TRBV5-1,.,few,CASSSGGPAYGYTF,TGCGCCAGCAGCTCCGGAGGGCCAGCCTATGGCTACACCTTC
TRBJ1-1,TRBV7-2,TRBD1,few,CASSLGLSRGLMNTEAFF,TGTGCCAGCAGCTTAGGGCTCTCTAGGGGGCTGATGAACACTGAAGCTTTCTTT
TRBJ2-5,TRBV28,TRBD2,.,CASTERGGPQETQYF,TGTGCCAGCACCGAGCGGGGGGGCCCCCAAGAGACCCAGTACTTC
TRBJ1-2,TRBV6-1,TRBD1,.,CASSDLLQGNYGYTF,TGTGCCAGCAGTGACCTTTTACAGGGGAACTATGGCTACACCTTC
TRBJ1-2,TRBV5-1,.,.,CASTPRPRDQYGYGYTF,TGCGCCAGCACCCCCCGACCCAGGGATCAATATGGCTATGGCTACACCTTC
TRBJ1-6,TRBV7-2,.,once,CASSLMLAASYNSPLHF,TGTGCCAGCAGCCTAATGTTGGCGGCCTCCTATAATTCACCCCTCCACTTT
TRBJ1-2,TRBV6-1,.,.,CASSEMGASPNYGYTF,TGTGCCAGCAGTGAAATGGGGGCCTCACCTAACTATGGCTACACCTTC
TRBJ1-2,TRBV28,TRBD1,once,CASSSTGTGNYGYTF,TGTGCCAGCAGTTCTACCGGGACAGGAAACTATGGCTACACCTTC
TRBJ2-1,TRBV5-1,TRBD2,.,CASSLAPGEGYNEQFF,TGCGCCAGCAGCTTGGCCCCTGGGGAGGGGTACAATGAGCAGTTCTTC
TRBJ1-4,TRBV14,TRBD1,.,CASSQGTGYEKLFF,TGTGCCAGCAGCCAGGGGACAGGGTACGAAAAACTGTTTTTT
TRBJ2-7,TRBV15,.,.,CATSRVRGTEQYF,TGTGCCACCAGCAGAGTACGGGGAACCGAGCAGTACTTC
TRBJ2-1,TRBV24-1,TRBD2,.,CATSETSGDDEQFF,TGTGCCACCAGTGAGACTAGCGGGGACGATGAGCAGTTCTTC
TRBJ2-7,TRBV7-2,TRBD2,.,CASSLHPSGGSYEQYF,TGTGCCAGCAGCTTACATCCTAGCGGGGGCTCCTACGAGCAGTACTTC
TRBJ2-1,TRBV7-2,TRBD2,.,CASSLREGPINEQFF,TGTGCCAGCAGCCTCAGGGAGGGGCCGATCAATGAGCAGTTCTTC
TRBJ2-3,TRBV20-1,.,once,CSARDPRWQYF,TGCAGTGCTAGAGACCCACGGTGGCAGTATTTT
TRBJ1-3,TRBV4-2,.,.,CASSQERGAGNTIYF,TGTGCCAGCAGCCAGGAGCGTGGAGCTGGAAACACCATATATTTT
TRBJ2-1,TRBV7-8,TRBD2,.,CASSPPLGLAGVNEQFF,TGTGCCAGCAGCCCACCCCTGGGACTAGCGGGGGTAAATGAGCAGTTCTTC
TRBJ1-2,TRBV2,.,.,CASSEGGGGLGSYTF,TGTGCCAGCAGTGAAGGGGGAGGCGGTCTCGGGAGCTACACCTTC
TRBJ2-7,TRBV11-2,TRBD1,once,CASSHTSRQGAGEQYF,TGTGCCAGCAGCCACACCTCCCGGCAGGGGGCAGGGGAGCAGTACTTC